A single sample gave rise to the 13 T cell receptor beta chains below, sequenced in a study of blood T cell repertoires in COVID-19. The data were produced by immunoSEQ multiplex PCR, yet TCRdb's version contains in-frame clones alone and is incomplete. The table lists over 200,000 clones, around 90% of them singletons. Sequencing used PBMCs or T cells enriched from blood (not recorded which). These receptors all come from a man aged 25 to 40 who had recovered from COVID-19.

The chain uses TRBV30 and TRBJ1-1; D is perhaps TRBD1 (5 bases). V lost 7 bases to trimming and J lost 3 bases, with 12 bases between them. From germline, CDR1 is GTSNPN and CDR2 SVGIG (reference sequence). This CDR3 spans 12 amino acids. The CDR3 coding sequence is TGTGCCTACTCCCGACAGTACACTGAAGCTTTCTTT. This gives the protein CAYSRQYTEAFF.

This chain joins TRBV6-5 and TRBJ2-7, with TRBD1 matching 8 bases. The CDR3 covers 15 residues. V lost 3 bases to trimming and J lost 3 bases; unmatched junction nucleotides: 7. Germline values: CDR1 MNHEY, CDR2 SVGAGI. CDR3 sequence reads: CASSYGRGLGYEQYF. For the CDR3, the DNA is TGTGCCAGCAGTTATGGCAGGGGGCTTGGCTACGAGCAGTACTTC.

This chain joins TRBV19 and TRBJ1-1; the match to TRBD1 covers 7 bases. CDR3 length: 14 amino acids. Germline CDR1 is LNHDA and CDR2 is SQIVND (reference sequence). Germline trimming cut 7 bases from V and 3 bases from J; bases unmatched to any gene: 8. The DNA of the CDR3 is TGTGCCAGTATCCTGGCCGGGACAGACACTGAAGCTTTCTTT. This encodes CASILAGTDTEAFF.

V and J are TRBV3-1 (or the pseudogene TRBV3-2) and TRBJ2-1; D is perhaps TRBD2 (5 bases). Germline V lookup: CDR1 LGHDT, CDR2 YNNKEL (reference sequence). V was clipped by 4 bases and J by 5 bases, with 9 bases between them. The CDR3 contains 13 residues. As DNA, the CDR3 is TGTGCCAGCAGCCCGAGGACTGACAATGAGCAGTTCTTC. Amino acid sequence: CASSPRTDNEQFF.

The chain has TRBV19 and TRBJ2-1, with D possibly being TRBD1 (6 bases). This CDR3 spans 16 amino acids. CDR1 is LNHDA, CDR2 SQIVND, per germline (reference sequence). V dropped 5 bases and J dropped 0 bases, with 14 bases sitting between them. DNA of the CDR3: TGTGCCAGTAGTTCCAGGGGTGCTAGCTCCTACAATGAGCAGTTCTTC. This translates into CASSSRGASSYNEQFF.

A few counts support this clone. One end of the junction fails to match germline, which may point to a read error. The chain recombines TRBV10-1 with TRBJ1-3, with 7 positions matching TRBD1. The CDR3 runs to 13 residues. From germline, CDR1 is WNHNN and CDR2 SYGVQD (reference sequence). The CDR3 DNA sequence: TGCGCCGGCAGATGGGACAGATATGTCACCATATATTTT. The encoded protein is CAGRWDRYVTIYF.

V usage is TRBV29-1 and J usage is TRBJ1-1; D might be TRBD1 (5 bases). With 8 bases removed from V and 1 base from J, the gap between germline ends came to 14 bases. The CDR3 runs to 13 residues. Germline values: CDR1 SQVTM, CDR2 ANQGSEA. The CDR3 DNA follows: TGCAGCCTCTTCACAGGTCAGAACACTGAAGCTTTCTTT. It yields the protein CSLFTGQNTEAFF.

The chain uses TRBV7-2 and TRBJ2-7, with 7 bases that match TRBD2. V shed 5 bases and J 0 bases; nucleotides not matched to a gene: 10. The CDR3 is 16 residues long. CDR1 SGHTA and CDR2 FQGNSA come from the germline V gene. CDR3 region: CASSPPGGHISYEQYF. The DNA of the CDR3 is TGTGCCAGCAGCCCCCCGGGAGGACACATCTCCTACGAGCAGTACTTC.

The chain uses TRBV27 and TRBJ1-6; 7 nucleotides line up with TRBD1. The CDR3 contains 14 residues. The germline V gene has CDR1 MNHEY and CDR2 SMNVEV (reference sequence). The junction had 13 bases not matched to a gene; V was cut back by 11 bases and J by 9 bases. Written as DNA, the CDR3 is TGTGCCGCCGGTCAGGGGGTATTTATTTCACCCCTCCACTTT. It specifies CAAGQGVFISPLHF.

V and J are TRBV18 and TRBJ1-3; 9 bases are a match to TRBD1. Germline V lookup: CDR1 KGHSH, CDR2 LQKENI. The length of the CDR3 is 16 residues. V lost 3 bases and J lost 3; bases outside the gene matches: 6. The CDR3 loop is CASSPGGQGFGNTIYF. CDR3 coding DNA: TGTGCCAGCTCACCCGGGGGACAGGGCTTTGGAAACACCATATATTTT.

The CDR3 sequence: CASSLAWWDLAKNIQYF. Written as DNA, the CDR3 is TGTGCCAGCAGCTTAGCGTGGTGGGACTTAGCCAAAAACATTCAGTACTTC. The chain has TRBV11-3 and TRBJ2-4, with TRBD2 as a possible D gene (6 bases). CDR1 and CDR2 from the germline V gene are SGHNT and YENEEA. The CDR3 has 17 amino acids. V was trimmed by 1 base and J by 0 bases, leaving 13 bases between them.

The genes are TRBV10-2 and TRBJ2-2; a possible D gene is TRBD2 (6 bases). The V gene lost 6 bases and the J gene lost 0 bases, with 11 bases spanning the gap. The germline V gene encodes CDR1 WSHSY and CDR2 SAAADI. The CDR3 loop spans 15 amino acids. The CDR3 region has the DNA TGCGCCAGCAGCCCCGGGACTGCGAACACCGGGGAGCTGTTTTTT. Translation: CASSPGTANTGELFF.

CDR3 region: CASSRALTYEQYF. Here the CDR3 DNA reads TGTGCCAGCTCGAGGGCCCTAACCTACGAGCAGTACTTC. This sequence joins TRBV6-5 and TRBJ2-7, with D maybe TRBD2 (5 bases). Trimming removed 8 bases from V and 2 bases from J, with 13 bases in between. This CDR3 region has 13 residues. From germline, CDR1 is MNHEY and CDR2 SVGAGI.